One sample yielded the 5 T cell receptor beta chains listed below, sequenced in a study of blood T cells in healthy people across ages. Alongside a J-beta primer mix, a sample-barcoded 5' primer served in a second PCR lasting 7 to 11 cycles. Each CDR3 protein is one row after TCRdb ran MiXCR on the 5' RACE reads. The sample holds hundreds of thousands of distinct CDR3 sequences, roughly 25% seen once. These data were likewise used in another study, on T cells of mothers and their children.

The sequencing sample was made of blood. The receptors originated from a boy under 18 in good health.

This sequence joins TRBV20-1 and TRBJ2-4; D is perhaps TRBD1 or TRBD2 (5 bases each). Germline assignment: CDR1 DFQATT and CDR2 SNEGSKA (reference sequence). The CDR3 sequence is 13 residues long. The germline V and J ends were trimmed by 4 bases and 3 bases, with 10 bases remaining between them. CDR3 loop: CSATGTVKNIQYF. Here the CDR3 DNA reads TGCAGTGCTACAGGGACGGTCAAAAACATTCAGTACTTC.

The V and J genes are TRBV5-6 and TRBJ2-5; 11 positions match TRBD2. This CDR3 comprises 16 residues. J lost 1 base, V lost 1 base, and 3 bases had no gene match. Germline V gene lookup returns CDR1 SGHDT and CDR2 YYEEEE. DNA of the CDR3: TGTGCCAGCAGCTTGTTGACTAGCGGGACCCAAGAGACCCAGTACTTC. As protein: CASSLLTSGTQETQYF.

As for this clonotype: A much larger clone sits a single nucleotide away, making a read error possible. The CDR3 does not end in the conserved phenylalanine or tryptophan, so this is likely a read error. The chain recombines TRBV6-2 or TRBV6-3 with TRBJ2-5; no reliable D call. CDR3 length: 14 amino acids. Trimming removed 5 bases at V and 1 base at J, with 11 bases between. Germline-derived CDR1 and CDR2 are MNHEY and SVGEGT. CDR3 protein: CASSPRLGQETQYL. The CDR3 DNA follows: TGTGCCAGCAGTCCGCGACTGGGCCAAGAGACCCAGTACCTC.

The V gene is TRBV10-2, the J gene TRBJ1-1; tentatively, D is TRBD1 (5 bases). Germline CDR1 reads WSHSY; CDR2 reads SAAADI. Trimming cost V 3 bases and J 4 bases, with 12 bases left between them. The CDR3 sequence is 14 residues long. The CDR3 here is CASSESWGSTEAFF. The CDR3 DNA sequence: TGCGCCAGCAGTGAATCCTGGGGGTCCACTGAAGCTTTCTTT.

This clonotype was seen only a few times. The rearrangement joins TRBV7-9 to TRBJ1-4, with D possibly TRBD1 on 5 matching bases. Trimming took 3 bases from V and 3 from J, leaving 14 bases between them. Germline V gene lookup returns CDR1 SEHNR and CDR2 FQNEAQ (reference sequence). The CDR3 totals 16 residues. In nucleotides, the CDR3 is TGTGCCAGCAGCTTCCAGGGCCAGGCTGCTAATGAAAAACTGTTTTTT. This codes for CASSFQGQAANEKLFF.